This T cell receptor beta chain comes out of a study of tumor-infiltrating lymphocytes in primary liver carcinoma. Study-level results: Tumors carried a top-250-clone fraction significantly exceeding that of blood (p = 0.039). Tumor region pairs shared more overlap than did tumor-adjacent and tumor-blood pairs.

Using a constant-region primer together with ProtoScript II reverse transcriptase, TCR beta cDNA was made from around 0.55 ug of total RNA. Three nested multiplex PCR rounds, a slightly modified ARM-PCR, produced the libraries for TCR beta. A single record per CDR3 protein comes from TCRdb applying MiXCR to the multiplex PCR reads. The repertoire holds approximately 92,000 distinct CDR3 sequences, with about 70% as singletons. For each extraction, RNA and DNA were obtained together from around 18-30 mg of unsorted bulk tissue. Cases comprised patients with primary liver carcinoma who received surgical resection. As concerns this clonotype: Antigen unknown.

Sequencing input: tumor-adjacent normal liver tissue. The origin of this receptor is a man in his forties with primary liver carcinoma and hepatitis B virus infection.

DNA of the CDR3: TGTGCCAGCAGCTTAGAGGCAATGTGCACTGAAGCTTTCTTT. Protein product: CASSLEAMCTEAFF. J is TRBJ1-1 and V is TRBV11-1; D is unresolved. The germline gives CDR1 SGHAT, CDR2 FQDESV (reference sequence). V was shortened by 1 base and J by 4 bases, with 10 bases between the two germline ends. The CDR3 is 14 amino acids.